These 28 T cell receptor beta chains came from one sample sequenced in a study of blood T cells in healthy people across ages (dated by TCRdb to the mid-2010s). The method behind the library was 5' RACE. The sequencer listed for this sample is Illumina HiSeq 2500. A second PCR of about 6 to 12 cycles was run with a J-beta primer mix and a sample-barcoded 5' primer. TCRdb handled the public reads itself, with Q25 trimming in fastp and clone calling in MiXCR, and kept productive beta chains. CDR3 protein sequences are deduplicated, and each keeps its most common genes and DNA. The sample includes fewer than 750,000 distinct CDR3 sequences, with roughly half observed a single time. The ten largest clones take up less than 15% of the sample. The material sequenced was blood. The receptors shown here come from a woman older than 75 in good health.

This chain connects TRBV7-2 to TRBJ1-2; D remains unclear. The CDR3 sequence is 15 residues long. Per the germline V gene, CDR1 is SGHTA and CDR2 is FQGNSA. V shed 5 bases and J shed 4 bases, with 17 bases lying between them. The CDR3 reads CASSAYRASSYGYTF. Here the CDR3 DNA reads TGTGCCAGCAGCGCCTATAGGGCGTCCTCCTATGGCTACACCTTC.

The V gene is TRBV6-5, the J gene TRBJ1-2, with D perhaps TRBD1 (5 bases). The germline CDR1 and CDR2 sequences are MNHEY and SVGAGI. V lost 8 bases and J 4 bases, leaving 11 bases between the germline ends. This CDR3 contains 12 residues. The CDR3 DNA is TGTGCCAGCCACGCAGGGAGCTATGGCTACACCTTC. Its protein is CASHAGSYGYTF.

This clonotype was counted many times. This chain uses TRBV20-1 with TRBJ2-7; D may be TRBD1 or TRBD2 (5 bases each). The CDR3 extends over 13 amino acids. Looked up from germline, CDR1 is DFQATT and CDR2 is SNEGSKA (reference sequence). V was shortened by 6 bases and J by 0 bases, with 12 bases between the two germline ends. CDR3 in amino acids: CSAPGTASYEQYF. The CDR3 DNA reads as TGCAGTGCGCCCGGGACGGCCTCCTACGAGCAGTACTTC.

The CDR3 DNA reads TGTGCCAGCAGCCCAGCCGGGGGACGGCTCTCGGAGACCCAGTACTTC. Amino acids: CASSPAGGRLSETQYF. The chain is built from TRBV12-3 or TRBV12-4 and TRBJ2-4; perhaps TRBD2 as D (6 bases). Near its end, the DNA agrees better with TRBJ2-5, so the J call may be wrong. This CDR3 has 16 residues.

As for this clonotype: This may stem from a read error, because a much larger clone lies one nucleotide away. The chain uses TRBV9 and TRBJ1-2, with a possible D match to TRBD1 (5 bases). V was cut by 3 bases and J by 4 bases, with 16 bases left in between. CDR1 is SGDLS and CDR2 is YYNGEE in the germline V gene. CDR3 length: 15 amino acids. CDR3 in DNA: TGTGCCAGCAGCGGCGCGCGGTCCGGGGGCTATGGCTACACCTTC. This encodes CASSGARSGGYGYTF.

There are many counts of this clonotype. The rearrangement joins TRBV5-1 to TRBJ2-3, with TRBD1 matching over 11 bases. Losses at the gene ends were 4 bases for V and 9 bases for J; bases not matched to a gene: 7. Germline CDR1 reads SGHRS; CDR2 reads YFSETQ. CDR3 length: 14 amino acids. The CDR3 protein is CASSAGTGGKTQYF. DNA for the CDR3: TGCGCCAGCAGCGCCGGGACAGGGGGAAAAACGCAGTATTTT.

This clonotype was recorded at least ten times. The V gene is TRBV7-9, the J gene TRBJ2-1; D is possibly TRBD2 (5 bases). Germline V lookup: CDR1 SEHNR, CDR2 FQNEAQ (reference sequence). Trimming cost V 6 bases and J 6 bases, with 12 bases left between them. The CDR3 has 13 residues. CDR3 nucleotide sequence: TGTGCCAGCAGTTTGGGCGGAGGCAATGAGCAGTTCTTC. This gives the protein CASSLGGGNEQFF. The variable domain in full, with the rest retrieved from reference TRBV7-9 and TRBJ2-1, is DTGVSQNPRHKITKRGQNVTFRCDPISEHNRLYWYRQTLGQGPEFLTYFQNEAQLEKSRLLSDRFSAERPKGSFSTLEIQRTEQGDSAMYLCASSLGGGNEQFFGPGTRLTVL.

The genes are TRBV5-1 and TRBJ1-4; the D gene is possibly TRBD1 (5 bases). Germline V gives CDR1 SGHRS, CDR2 YFSETQ. This CDR3 has 14 residues. Trimming took 1 base from V and 6 from J, leaving 10 bases between them. The CDR3 loop reads CASSLTGADEKLFF. CDR3 nucleotides: TGCGCCAGCAGCTTGACAGGTGCGGATGAAAAACTGTTTTTT.

The rearrangement joins TRBV13 to TRBJ1-3; no reliable D call. Germline V lookup: CDR1 PRHDT, CDR2 FYEKMQ (reference sequence). CDR3 length equals 15 residues. The V gene lost 2 bases and the J gene lost 3 bases, with 11 bases spanning the gap. For the CDR3, the DNA is TGTGCCAGCAGCTTATGGCTATCCGGTGGAAACACCATATATTTT. This codes for CASSLWLSGGNTIYF.

This clonotype appeared a single time. This chain links TRBV20-1 with TRBJ2-7; 7 nucleotides match TRBD1. J gave up 0 bases and V 0 bases, and 11 bases lay outside the gene matches. This CDR3 is built from 17 residues. Per germline, CDR1 DFQATT and CDR2 SNEGSKA (reference sequence). The CDR3 bases are TGCAGTGCTAGAGATCTTCAAGGGGGCGCACCCTCCTACGAGCAGTACTTC. It yields the protein CSARDLQGGAPSYEQYF.

The J gene is TRBJ2-2, the V gene TRBV7-9; D is possibly TRBD1 (6 bases). Germline V gene data show CDR1 as SEHNR and CDR2 as FQNEAQ (reference sequence). The ends were cut back, 7 bases at V and 2 bases at J, with 17 bases in the middle. This CDR3 spans 16 amino acids. The CDR3 bases are TGTGCCAGCACTTCTGGACAGTCCATAAACACCGGGGAGCTGTTTTTT. Amino acid sequence: CASTSGQSINTGELFF.

The J gene is TRBJ2-1, the V gene TRBV24-1; 12 bases line up with TRBD2. Unmatched junction bases numbered 15, after V lost 4 bases and J lost 12 bases. The CDR3 runs 17 residues. Germline V gene data show CDR1 as KGHDR and CDR2 as SFDVKD. CDR3: CATSDQPNRLAGVAQFF. CDR3 nucleotide sequence: TGTGCCACCAGTGACCAGCCTAATAGACTAGCGGGAGTGGCGCAGTTCTTC.

On this clonotype itself: Compared with germline, one end of the junction differs, possibly owing to a read error. The rearrangement links TRBV10-3 to TRBJ2-7; no reliable D call. The better agreement between TRBJ2-5 and the DNA end casts doubt on the J call. Per the germline V gene, CDR1 is ENHRY and CDR2 is SYGVKD. The CDR3 runs 14 residues. The CDR3 sequence is CAISESRRQATQYF. The CDR3 DNA follows: TGTGCCATCAGTGAGTCTAGAAGGCAAGCGACCCAGTACTTC.

In regard to this clonotype: A much larger clone lies a single base off, so this may be a read error. The CDR3 nucleotides are TGTGTCATCAGTGAGTCGAACAGGGGGAGTAGTACGCAGTATTTT. Protein: CVISESNRGSSTQYF. V is TRBV10-3 and J is TRBJ2-3, with 8 positions matching TRBD1. Germline V gene sequence: CDR1 ENHRY, CDR2 SYGVKD. This CDR3 is 15 amino acids long.

This clonotype was observed at least ten times. The chain employs TRBV3-1 and TRBJ2-7; D is unresolved. The germline V gene encodes CDR1 LGHDT and CDR2 YNNKEL (reference sequence). Trimming removed 5 bases at V and 1 base at J, with 3 bases between. This CDR3 is built from 11 residues. The CDR3 protein is CASSVSYEQYF. The CDR3 DNA sequence: TGTGCCAGCAGCGTATCCTACGAGCAGTACTTC.

This chain uses TRBV12-3 or TRBV12-4 with TRBJ1-2; 10 bases fit TRBD1. The CDR3 sequence is 15 residues long. The V gene end was trimmed by 3 bases and the J gene end by 0 bases; junction bases not matched to a gene: 1. CDR3 nucleotides: TGTGCCAGCAGTTTCGGACAGGGGGCTAACTATGGCTACACCTTC. This codes for CASSFGQGANYGYTF.

The rearrangement uses TRBV7-2 and TRBJ2-3, with D perhaps TRBD1 or TRBD2 (5 bases each). Germline CDR1 is SGHTA and CDR2 is FQGNSA. Between the trimmed V and J ends, which lost 4 bases and 7 bases, there was a span of 21 bases. The CDR3 spans 16 residues. CDR3 sequence (DNA): TGTGCCAGCAGCTCATCAAACCCGGGACCGGGGAATACGCAGTATTTT. Translated: CASSSSNPGPGNTQYF.

This clonotype was picked up a small number of times. In DNA form, the CDR3 reads TGCGCCAGCAGCCAAGCCCGGCAGCCGAACACCGGGGAGCTGTTTTTT. This translates into CASSQARQPNTGELFF. J is TRBJ2-2 and V is TRBV4-1; D gene ambiguous. Germline V gene sequence: CDR1 MGHRA, CDR2 YSYEKL. The CDR3 runs to 16 residues. The ends were cut back, 1 base at V and 0 bases at J, with 9 bases in the middle.

The chain recombines TRBV29-1 with TRBJ2-7, with 13 bases fitting TRBD2. The J call is doubtful: the DNA matches TRBJ2-5 better. CDR3 length: 15 residues. CDR1 is SQVTM, CDR2 ANQGSEA, per germline. This chain's CDR3 is CSVTSGRAPIATQYF. The CDR3 nucleotides are TGCAGCGTTACTAGCGGGAGGGCCCCAATCGCGACCCAGTACTTC.

This clonotype was seen a handful of times. This may arise from a read error, as a much more abundant clone is one base away. The chain uses TRBV12-3 or TRBV12-4 and TRBJ2-5; 13 bases are shared with TRBD2. Trimming removed 6 bases from V and 11 bases from J; junction bases left unmatched: 12. This CDR3 has 15 residues. The CDR3 bases are TGTGCCAGCAGGACGGGACTAGCGGGGAACAATGAGCAGTACTTC. It specifies CASRTGLAGNNEQYF.

At least ten counts were recorded for this clonotype. The CDR3 protein is CASSWGWESNMDSPLHF. DNA of the CDR3: TGCGCCAGCAGCTGGGGTTGGGAGTCCAATATGGATTCACCCCTCCACTTT. The chain recombines TRBV5-1 with TRBJ1-6, with D unresolved. This CDR3 has 17 residues. With 3 bases removed from V and 8 bases from J, the gap between germline ends came to 21 bases. Germline CDR1 SGHRS, CDR2 YFSETQ.

This clonotype was recorded many times. The genes are TRBV7-3 and TRBJ2-7; TRBD2 might be the D (6 bases). The length of the CDR3 is 15 residues. Germline V gene sequence: CDR1 SGHTA, CDR2 FQGTGA. V lost 5 bases, J lost 3 bases, and 17 bases lay in between. CDR3 sequence reads: CASSSQPGLSYEQYF. Written as DNA, the CDR3 is TGTGCCAGCAGCAGCCAACCGGGACTGAGCTACGAGCAGTACTTC.

Concerning this clonotype: This could be a read error, since a much larger clone is one nucleotide away. This chain links TRBV2 with TRBJ2-7; D might be TRBD2 (6 bases). The J call may be in error: the DNA end matches TRBJ2-5 better. CDR3 length: 13 amino acids. The germline V gene has CDR1 SNHLY and CDR2 FYNNEI. CDR3 region: CTSTGGSDETQYF. The CDR3 DNA sequence: TGTACCAGCACAGGAGGGTCGGACGAGACCCAGTACTTC.

Remarks on this clonotype: A read error may explain this, as a much larger clone is one base away. The chain employs TRBV11-2 and TRBJ2-1, with a weak D call TRBD1 (6 bases). Germline CDR1 and CDR2: SGHAT and FQNNGV. The CDR3 is 14 residues long. The ends were cut back, 3 bases at V and 6 bases at J, with 12 bases in the middle. This chain's CDR3 is CASSLTDSPNEQFF. CDR3 nucleotide sequence: TGTGCCAGCAGCTTGACGGACAGCCCCAATGAGCAGTTCTTC.

This clonotype was observed a few times. The chain recombines TRBV12-3 or TRBV12-4 with TRBJ2-5, with D possibly being TRBD2 (6 bases). This CDR3 spans 13 amino acids. Trimming removed 3 bases at V and 11 bases at J, with 16 bases between. The CDR3 reads CASSFASVNEQYF. CDR3 nucleotide sequence: TGTGCCAGCAGTTTCGCTAGCGTAAATGAGCAGTACTTC.

This clonotype showed up many times. The CDR3, as DNA: TGTGCCAGCAGCAAAGGGCGGGAGAAAGAGACCCAGTACTTC. Translation: CASSKGREKETQYF. V gene TRBV21-1 combines with J gene TRBJ2-5; the D segment call TRBD2 is taken from the table without a DNA check. TRBV21-1 is marked as a pseudogene. The CDR3 covers 14 residues.

This clonotype has more than one count but fewer than ten. The chain links TRBV7-9 to TRBJ1-5; 7 positions agree with TRBD1. The V gene end was trimmed by 1 base and the J gene end by 1 base; junction bases not matched to a gene: 4. This CDR3 is 16 amino acids long. In germline, CDR1 is SEHNR, CDR2 FQNEAQ (reference sequence). The CDR3 coding sequence is TGTGCCAGCAGCTTAGGGACAGGATCGAGCAATCAGCCCCAGCATTTT. Translated: CASSLGTGSSNQPQHF.

This clonotype has at least ten counts. This chain links TRBV20-1 with TRBJ2-5; 8 bases agree with TRBD1. The CDR3 loop spans 13 amino acids. V shed 6 bases and J 2 bases; nucleotides not matched to a gene: 5. Germline lookup yields CDR1 DFQATT and CDR2 SNEGSKA (reference sequence). The CDR3 DNA reads TGCAGTGCGAGACAGGGGACGCAAGAGACCCAGTACTTC. Protein product: CSARQGTQETQYF.